A single sample gave rise to the 27 T cell receptor beta chains below, sequenced in a study of Graves' ophthalmopathy and Graves' hyperthyroidism. Amplified TCR beta CDR3 regions were obtained using RNA transcripts as template. RT-PCR was first run with HTBI primers, then multiplex PCR in a second round. Each CDR3 protein gets one entry after TCRdb re-called the multiplex PCR reads with MiXCR. The data show about 740,000 distinct CDR3 sequences, around 40% seen once. Sequences were obtained from peripheral blood. The source is an adult man with Graves' ophthalmopathy.

This clonotype was recorded a few times. The chain links TRBV7-9 to TRBJ2-7, with D possibly TRBD2 on 6 matching bases. The CDR3 extends over 11 amino acids. V was pared by 10 bases and J by 4 bases, with 11 bases between. Germline lookup yields CDR1 SEHNR and CDR2 FQNEAQ (reference sequence). The CDR3 spells CATMGGYEQYF. DNA of the CDR3: TGTGCCACCATGGGGGGATACGAGCAGTACTTC.

About this clonotype itself: A read error is possible here, since a much larger clone lies one base away. The V and J genes are TRBV7-9 and TRBJ1-1, with a possible D match to TRBD1 (5 bases). V was clipped by 1 base and J by 4 bases, with 13 bases between them. From germline, CDR1 is SEHNR and CDR2 FQNEAQ (reference sequence). This CDR3 spans 15 amino acids. The CDR3 loop reads CASSLVAGQPTEAFF. CDR3 DNA sequence: TGTGCCAGCAGCTTAGTGGCGGGGCAGCCCACTGAAGCTTTCTTT.

About this clonotype: Possible read error: a much larger clone is one base away. V gene TRBV10-3 combines with J gene TRBJ1-1; TRBD1 is a possible D gene (5 bases). CDR3 length: 14 residues. Germline V gene data show CDR1 as ENHRY and CDR2 as SYGVKD. V dropped 5 bases and J dropped 4 bases, with 14 bases sitting between them. Written as DNA, the CDR3 is TGTGCCATCAGTTCGAGGTTTAGGGGCACTGAAGCTTTCTTT. It encodes CAISSRFRGTEAFF.

With regard to this clonotype: A much larger clone sits a single nucleotide away, making a read error possible. The rearrangement uses TRBV7-9 and TRBJ2-7; the D is unclear. CDR1 is SEHNR, CDR2 FQNEAQ, per germline (reference sequence). Deletions cut 0 bases from V and 7 bases from J, with 10 bases between. There are 13 residues in the CDR3. DNA of the CDR3: TGTGCCAGCAGCTTAGCGGTTCGGTGGGAGCAGTACTTC. Its translation: CASSLAVRWEQYF.

This chain connects TRBV24-1 to TRBJ1-1; no clear D gene. The CDR3 is 13 amino acids. V lost 11 bases to trimming and J lost 3 bases, with 15 bases between them. Germline CDR1 KGHDR, CDR2 SFDVKD. CDR3 amino acids: CASGTREDTEAFF. For the CDR3, the DNA is TGTGCCAGCGGAACCCGGGAGGACACTGAAGCTTTCTTT.

The chain has TRBV7-3 and TRBJ2-2, with D possibly being TRBD2 (6 bases). V lost 5 bases to trimming and J lost 6 bases, with 13 bases between them. Per germline, CDR1 SGHTA and CDR2 FQGTGA. This CDR3 comprises 14 residues. CDR3 DNA sequence: TGTGCCAGCAGCCCCCTCTCTAGCGCCGGGGAGCTGTTTTTT. It specifies CASSPLSSAGELFF.

This clonotype was found a few times. The chain links TRBV12-3 or TRBV12-4 to TRBJ1-4; 7 bases map to TRBD1. This CDR3 spans 14 amino acids. V dropped 7 bases and J dropped 2; count of bases not matched to a gene: 4. For the CDR3, the DNA is TGTGCCAGCACCAAGGGGGCTACTAATGAAAAACTGTTTTTT. Encoded protein: CASTKGATNEKLFF.

The chain is built from TRBV24-1 and TRBJ1-5; TRBD1 matches 7 bases. The CDR3 covers 13 residues. Losses at the gene ends were 12 bases for V and 7 bases for J; bases not matched to a gene: 11. Germline loops: CDR1 KGHDR, CDR2 SFDVKD. Here the CDR3 DNA reads TGTGCCTGGAGTGGAACAGGGGTCCAGCCCCAGCATTTT. Its translation: CAWSGTGVQPQHF.

The chain links TRBV12-3 or TRBV12-4 to TRBJ1-4; D not resolved. The CDR3 covers 14 residues. The germline V and J ends were trimmed by 6 bases and 8 bases, with 16 bases remaining between them. The CDR3 region is CASRNTGVREKLFF. The CDR3 nucleotides are TGTGCCAGCAGGAACACCGGAGTACGGGAAAAACTGTTTTTT.

The chain combines TRBV7-8 with TRBJ1-1; tentatively, D is TRBD1 (6 bases). V was pared by 1 base and J by 1 base, with 13 bases between. Germline CDR1 and CDR2: SGHVS and FQNEAQ. The length of the CDR3 is 16 residues. Here the CDR3 DNA reads TGTGCCAGCAGCTTAGTGGGACACCGACCGAACACTGAAGCTTTCTTT. Translation gives CASSLVGHRPNTEAFF.

Worth noting for this clonotype: Mismatch with germline at one junction end may stem from a read error. This chain's CDR3 is CASSSLTGGRYEQYF. CDR3 sequence (DNA): TGTGCCAGCAGTTCACTGACAGGGGGCCGGTACGAGCAGTACTTC. V usage is TRBV10-3 and J usage is TRBJ2-7, with 10 bases lining up with TRBD1. Germline V gene data show CDR1 as ENHRY and CDR2 as SYGVKD. CDR3 length: 15 amino acids.

The genes are TRBV20-1 and TRBJ2-7, with TRBD2 as a possible D gene (5 bases). The CDR3 has 14 amino acids. The germline V gene has CDR1 DFQATT and CDR2 SNEGSKA (reference sequence). The V gene lost 0 bases and the J gene lost 3 bases, with 12 bases spanning the gap. Here the CDR3 reads CSARDFAGVYEQYF. The CDR3 bases are TGCAGTGCTAGAGATTTCGCCGGGGTCTACGAGCAGTACTTC.

With respect to this clonotype: One end of the junction is discordant with germline, which a read error may explain. CDR3 in amino acids: CASSEFGSTNF. The DNA of the CDR3 is TGTGCCAGCAGTGAATTCGGAAGTACTAACTTT. The genes are TRBV25-1 and TRBJ1-1, with D unresolved. The CDR3 is 11 residues long. Germline assignment: CDR1 MGHDK and CDR2 SYGVNS.

The gene calls are TRBV10-3 and TRBJ2-3, with 7 bases fitting TRBD1. The germline gives CDR1 ENHRY, CDR2 SYGVKD. CDR3 length equals 14 residues. J lost 4 bases, V lost 10 bases, and 11 bases had no gene match. This CDR3 is CATLPGQRADTQYF. Here the CDR3 DNA reads TGTGCCACCCTACCGGGACAGAGAGCAGATACGCAGTATTTT.

This clonotype was detected many times. The V gene is TRBV20-1, the J gene TRBJ1-5, with D possibly TRBD1 on 6 matching bases. The germline CDR1 and CDR2 sequences are DFQATT and SNEGSKA (reference sequence). The CDR3 contains 13 residues. The DNA of the CDR3 is TGCGGCTCGGGGGGCAAGGGCAATCAGCCCCAGCATTTT. Translating it yields CGSGGKGNQPQHF.

Only a few counts were recorded for this clonotype. The J gene is TRBJ1-1, the V gene TRBV7-2; D is possibly TRBD1 (5 bases). The germline V gene has CDR1 SGHTA and CDR2 FQGNSA. Deletions cut 1 base from V and 10 bases from J, with 13 bases between. The CDR3 runs 13 residues. The CDR3 loop is CASSLGGLAAAFF. As DNA, the CDR3 is TGTGCCAGCAGCTTAGGGGGGTTAGCGGCAGCTTTCTTT.

V is TRBV20-1 and J is TRBJ2-7, with D possibly TRBD2 on 6 matching bases. The CDR3 totals 13 residues. V lost 8 bases, J lost 4 bases, and 18 bases lay in between. Looked up from germline, CDR1 is DFQATT and CDR2 is SNEGSKA (reference sequence). The CDR3 nucleotides read TGCAGTACCTCGGGACTCAACTTTTACGAGCAGTACTTC. Translating it yields CSTSGLNFYEQYF.

This clonotype has at least ten counts. V gene TRBV15 combines with J gene TRBJ2-5, with 7 bases aligning to TRBD1. CDR1 is LNHNV, CDR2 YYDKDF, per germline (reference sequence). The ends lost 0 bases at V and 4 bases at J; junction bases unmatched: 5. The CDR3 extends over 15 amino acids. CDR3 residues: CATSRDAGGRETQYF. In DNA, the CDR3 is TGTGCCACCAGCAGAGATGCAGGGGGTCGAGAGACCCAGTACTTC.

There are a few counts of this clonotype. This chain uses TRBV20-1 with TRBJ1-1; D is possibly TRBD1 (5 bases). The ends were cut back, 6 bases at V and 2 bases at J, with 13 bases in the middle. CDR3 length: 13 amino acids. Germline CDR1 and CDR2: DFQATT and SNEGSKA (reference sequence). The DNA for the CDR3 is TGCAGTGCGAGGGGAAGGGCTAACACTGAAGCTTTCTTT. This encodes CSARGRANTEAFF.

The gene calls are TRBV7-2 and TRBJ1-1, with 10 bases fitting TRBD1. Germline V gene data show CDR1 as SGHTA and CDR2 as FQGNSA. The V segment lost 1 base and the J segment 6 bases; nucleotides outside the gene matches: 11. The CDR3 sequence is 17 residues long. CDR3 sequence (DNA): TGTGCCAGCAGCTTAGGCGGGACAGGGGCTGGAGGGTCTGAAGCTTTCTTT. Protein sequence: CASSLGGTGAGGSEAFF.

CDR3 region: CAPGQNTGELFF. In DNA form, the CDR3 reads TGTGCTCCGGGACAGAACACCGGGGAGCTGTTTTTT. The rearrangement joins TRBV25-1 to TRBJ2-2; D is perhaps TRBD1 (6 bases). CDR1 and CDR2 (germline): MGHDK, SYGVNS. This CDR3 is built from 12 residues. Variable domain in full (rest from reference TRBV25-1 and TRBJ2-2): EADIYQTPRYLVIGTGKKITLECSQTMGHDKMYWYQQDPGMELHLIHYSYGVNSTEKGDLSSESTVSRIRTEHFPLTLESARPSHTSQYLCAPGQNTGELFFGEGSRLTVL.

The V and J genes are TRBV11-2 and TRBJ2-7; TRBD1 matches at 9 bases. The CDR3 consists of 14 residues. Trimming at V came to 9 bases and at J to 4 bases, leaving 10 bases not matched to a gene. Germline V CDR1 and CDR2: SGHAT, FQNNGV. The CDR3 nucleotides read TGTGCCAGATGGAACCGGGACAGGGAGTACGAGCAGTACTTC. Translated: CARWNRDREYEQYF.

This clonotype was seen more than once but under ten times. The chain combines TRBV4-2 with TRBJ1-1, with D possibly TRBD1 on 6 matching bases. CDR1 and CDR2 (germline): LGHNA, YNFKEQ. V was clipped by 5 bases and J by 4 bases, with 17 bases between them. There are 15 residues in the CDR3. This CDR3 reads CASSTGGGGATEAFF. CDR3 nucleotides: TGTGCCAGCAGCACGGGGGGGGGCGGGGCCACTGAAGCTTTCTTT.

In the case of this clonotype: This may be a read error, as it is one base from a much larger clone. This chain joins TRBV2 and TRBJ1-4; D gene ambiguous. With 0 bases removed from V and 6 bases from J, the gap between germline ends came to 8 bases. Germline values: CDR1 SNHLY, CDR2 FYNNEI. This CDR3 has 14 amino acids. The CDR3 region is CASSEAANDEKLFF. CDR3 nucleotides: TGTGCCAGCAGTGAAGCAGCAAACGATGAAAAACTGTTTTTT.

Points on this clonotype: A much larger clonotype is one base distant, so this may be a read error. The J gene is TRBJ1-6, the V gene TRBV11-1; D remains ambiguous. Germline V gives CDR1 SGHAT, CDR2 FQDESV (reference sequence). V was cut by 9 bases and J by 13 bases, with 22 bases left in between. The CDR3 totals 14 residues. CDR3 loop: CARSQVAPGDPLHF. DNA for the CDR3: TGTGCCAGAAGCCAAGTCGCCCCTGGAGACCCCCTCCACTTT.

This clonotype was seen at least ten times. The rearrangement joins TRBV10-3 to TRBJ2-7; D might be TRBD2 (7 bases). The CDR3 length is 11 residues. The germline V gene has CDR1 ENHRY and CDR2 SYGVKD. Trimming cost V 6 bases and J 7 bases, with 10 bases left between them. The CDR3 region is CAIRGGDEQYF. The CDR3 coding sequence is TGTGCCATCAGAGGGGGGGATGAGCAGTACTTC.

V and J are TRBV7-9 and TRBJ1-1, with D perhaps matching TRBD1 (5 bases). The CDR3 is 14 amino acids. The germline CDR1 and CDR2 sequences are SEHNR and FQNEAQ (reference sequence). The V end was cut by 7 bases, the J end by 1 base, with 13 bases between. CDR3 amino acids: CASNPGTANTEAFF. Written as DNA, the CDR3 is TGTGCCAGCAACCCAGGGACGGCGAACACTGAAGCTTTCTTT.